This passage covers 25 T cell receptor beta chains from one sample sequenced in a study of CD8 T cells in Susac syndrome. RNA in amounts of roughly 0.5 to 1 ug was reverse transcribed with random hexamers. Each CDR3 protein is one row after TCRdb ran MiXCR on the immunoSEQ multiplex PCR reads. The repertoire holds 95,000 to 150,000 distinct CDR3 sequences, with over 90% as singletons. Sequencing used CD4+ T cells from PBMCs. The receptors originated from a human donor with Susac syndrome.

The chain joins TRBV3-1 to TRBJ1-5; D is possibly TRBD1 (6 bases). The CDR3 runs to 15 residues. CDR1 and CDR2 from the germline V gene are LGHDT and YNNKEL (reference sequence). V lost 0 bases and J 6 bases, leaving 12 bases between the germline ends. The CDR3 region has the DNA TGTGCCAGCAGCCAAGATTTCAGGGGAGGTCAGCCCCAGCATTTT. Its translation: CASSQDFRGGQPQHF. Combining the CDR3 with reference TRBV3-1 and TRBJ1-5 gives the whole variable domain DTAVSQTPKYLVTQMGNDKSIKCEQNLGHDTMYWYKQDSKKFLKIMFSYNNKELIINETVPNRFSPKSPDKAHLNLHINSLELGDSAVYFCASSQDFRGGQPQHFGDGTRLSIL.

This clonotype was picked up one time. The genes are TRBV20-1 and TRBJ2-1, with D possibly being TRBD2 (6 bases). The V end lost 4 bases, the J end lost 1 base, and 17 bases lay between the germline ends. Germline values: CDR1 DFQATT, CDR2 SNEGSKA (reference sequence). CDR3 size: 16 residues. The CDR3 here is CSAIGAGNVSYNEQFF. CDR3 bases: TGCAGTGCTATCGGGGCGGGGAATGTATCCTACAATGAGCAGTTCTTC.

V gene TRBV30 combines with J gene TRBJ2-7; TRBD1 is a possible D gene (5 bases). CDR1 is GTSNPN, CDR2 SVGIG, per germline (reference sequence). The CDR3 spans 14 residues. V lost 0 bases and J lost 2, with 11 bases in between. The CDR3 nucleotides read TGTGCCTGGAGTGTGTCGTGGGGCACCTACGAGCAGTACTTC. Its translation is CAWSVSWGTYEQYF.

About this clonotype itself: The conserved phenylalanine or tryptophan normally closing the CDR3 is absent here, so this likely arose from a read error. It is unclear where the CDR3 begins or ends on the DNA, so no DNA is shown, and the CDR3 is as TCRdb lists it. The gene calls are TRBV30 and TRBJ2-1; the tabulated D call, TRBD1, remains unverified against the DNA. Germline assignment: CDR1 GTSNPN and CDR2 SVGIG (reference sequence). The CDR3 adds up to 9 amino acids, both ends counted. CDR3 sequence reads: CAWSVGQAI.

This chain links TRBV5-1 with TRBJ2-6; D is tentatively TRBD1 or TRBD2 (5 bases each). This CDR3 contains 18 residues. With 4 bases removed from V and 0 bases from J, the gap between germline ends came to 17 bases. Germline CDR1 reads SGHRS; CDR2 reads YFSETQ. CDR3: CASSRDRSPLSGANVLTF. The CDR3, as DNA: TGCGCCAGCAGCCGGGACCGTTCACCCCTCTCTGGGGCCAACGTCCTGACTTTC.

J is TRBJ2-3 and V is TRBV7-7, with D possibly being TRBD2 (6 bases). This CDR3 has 14 residues. The germline gives CDR1 SSHAT, CDR2 FNYEAQ (reference sequence). The CDR3 DNA follows: TGTGCTAGCGTCTTAGACGGGAGTACAGATACGCAGTATTTT. Amino acid sequence: CASVLDGSTDTQYF. The full variable domain, its missing parts supplied by reference TRBV7-7 and TRBJ2-3, is GAGVSQSPRYKVTKRGQDVTLRCDPISSHATLYWYQQALGQGPEFLTYFNYEAQPDKSGLPSDRFSAERPEGSISTLTIQRTEQRDSAMYRCASVLDGSTDTQYFGPGTRLTVL.

V and J are TRBV4-3 and TRBJ2-3; D not resolved. Germline V gives CDR1 LGHNA, CDR2 YSLEER. The V end was cut by 0 bases, the J end by 0 bases, with 7 bases between. CDR3 length: 15 amino acids. The DNA of the CDR3 is TGCGCCAGCAGCCAAGATATGGACAGCACAGATACGCAGTATTTT. Its translation is CASSQDMDSTDTQYF.

The genes are TRBV28 and TRBJ1-2; 8 bases match TRBD1. J lost 7 bases, V lost 3 bases, and 10 bases had no gene match. Germline loops: CDR1 MDHEN, CDR2 SYDVKM. The CDR3 totals 15 residues. Here the CDR3 reads CASSFLAGGEGGYTF. Written as DNA, the CDR3 is TGTGCCAGCAGTTTCTTGGCAGGGGGCGAGGGTGGCTACACCTTC.

The rearrangement uses TRBV24-1 and TRBJ2-7; tentative D call: TRBD1 (5 bases). Germline V gene lookup returns CDR1 KGHDR and CDR2 SFDVKD. Trimming stripped 6 bases from V and 6 bases from J, with 14 bases between. The CDR3 contains 13 residues. The CDR3 DNA reads TGTGCCACCAGTATGACACCAAGGGGCGAGCAGTACTTC. Protein: CATSMTPRGEQYF.

This rearrangement joins TRBV4-1 to TRBJ2-3, with 9 bases lining up with TRBD2. Germline V gene lookup returns CDR1 MGHRA and CDR2 YSYEKL. Trimming took 4 bases from V and 1 from J; bases not matched to a gene: 12. There are 18 residues in the CDR3. The CDR3 nucleotides are TGCGCCAGCAGCCCCCGGGATAGCGGGAGAAGCGGCACAGATACGCAGTATTTT. Its protein product is CASSPRDSGRSGTDTQYF.

This sequence joins TRBV7-9 and TRBJ2-5; 8 bases line up with TRBD2. CDR1 is SEHNR, CDR2 FQNEAQ, per germline (reference sequence). The CDR3 length is 15 residues. Trimming took 1 base from V and 6 from J; bases not matched to a gene: 7. In DNA, the CDR3 is TGTGCCAGCAGCTTAGTGGGGACTAGTAGGAAGACCCAGTACTTC. Protein: CASSLVGTSRKTQYF.

The chain is built from TRBV20-1 and TRBJ2-7; perhaps TRBD1 as D (6 bases). There are 16 residues in the CDR3. Trimming left V 0 bases short and J 2 bases short, with 17 bases between. Germline CDR1 and CDR2: DFQATT and SNEGSKA (reference sequence). The CDR3 loop is CSARDRSQGSTYEQYF. The CDR3 DNA reads as TGCAGTGCTAGAGATCGTTCGCAGGGGTCTACCTACGAGCAGTACTTC.

The V gene is TRBV20-1, the J gene TRBJ2-1; 11 bases match TRBD2. CDR1 DFQATT and CDR2 SNEGSKA come from the germline V gene (reference sequence). V trimming: 5 bases; J trimming: 6 bases; junction bases outside the gene matches: 6. CDR3 size: 14 residues. In DNA form, the CDR3 reads TGCAGTGCTTTGGGACTAGCGGTAACCAATGAGCAGTTCTTC. The encoded protein is CSALGLAVTNEQFF.

V gene TRBV6-5 combines with J gene TRBJ1-5; TRBD1 aligns across 7 bases. V shed 10 bases, J shed 5 bases, and the junction held 8 bases outside the gene matches. This CDR3 contains 13 residues. CDR1 and CDR2 from the germline V gene are MNHEY and SVGAGI. For the CDR3, the DNA is TGTGCCATCCGCGGACAGGAAGATCAGCCCCAGCATTTT. Translation: CAIRGQEDQPQHF.

V gene TRBV14 combines with J gene TRBJ1-2, with a possible D match to TRBD1 (5 bases). Looked up from germline, CDR1 is SGHDN and CDR2 is FVKESK. Trimming took off 5 bases at V and 0 bases at J, with 19 bases between the two ends. The CDR3 consists of 17 residues. The CDR3 bases are TGTGCCAGCAGCGCCGGTCTAGGGGCCCGCACTAACTATGGCTACACCTTC. This gives the protein CASSAGLGARTNYGYTF.

V and J are TRBV29-1 and TRBJ2-1; D may be TRBD2 (6 bases). V dropped 6 bases and J dropped 3 bases, with 15 bases sitting between them. The CDR3 is 14 amino acids. Germline V gene sequence: CDR1 SQVTM, CDR2 ANQGSEA. CDR3 protein: CSVHRGTFYNEQFF. CDR3 DNA: TGCAGCGTCCACCGGGGGACTTTCTACAATGAGCAGTTCTTC.

The chain employs TRBV30 and TRBJ1-4; D remains unclear. This CDR3 region has 15 residues. Trimming left V 0 bases short and J 7 bases short, with 15 bases between. Looked up from germline, CDR1 is GTSNPN and CDR2 is SVGIG (reference sequence). The CDR3 DNA is TGTGCCTGGAGTGTACGGAAGGGAGAAACTGAAAAACTGTTTTTT. Translated: CAWSVRKGETEKLFF.

This rearrangement joins TRBV5-6 to TRBJ1-1; D unclear. Trimming took off 1 base at V and 6 bases at J, with 13 bases between the two ends. The germline CDR1 and CDR2 sequences are SGHDT and YYEEEE. The CDR3 runs to 14 residues. CDR3 in DNA: TGTGCCAGCAGCTTGAGACAAGCCGCCCCTGAAGCTTTCTTT. Protein product: CASSLRQAAPEAFF.

The CDR3: CSASRTAGNTIYF. CDR3 sequence (DNA): TGCAGTGCTAGCAGGACAGCTGGAAACACCATATATTTT. The chain carries TRBV20-1 and TRBJ1-3, with a possible D match to TRBD1 (6 bases). V was clipped by 3 bases and J by 2 bases, with 8 bases between them. Germline assignment: CDR1 DFQATT and CDR2 SNEGSKA (reference sequence). The CDR3 has 13 amino acids.

This sequence joins TRBV20-1 and TRBJ2-7; 7 positions match TRBD1. The CDR3 contains 15 residues. V was clipped by 0 bases and J by 5 bases; unmatched bases: 10. The germline gives CDR1 DFQATT, CDR2 SNEGSKA (reference sequence). CDR3 in amino acids: CSARDRRTGPHEQYF. The CDR3 region has the DNA TGCAGTGCTAGAGATCGGAGGACAGGTCCCCACGAGCAGTACTTC.

The count of this clonotype is one. The chain combines TRBV20-1 with TRBJ2-7; 10 bases align to TRBD2. V trimming: 0 bases; J trimming: 5 bases; junction bases outside the gene matches: 4. The CDR3 spans 14 residues. Looked up from germline, CDR1 is DFQATT and CDR2 is SNEGSKA (reference sequence). The CDR3 DNA is TGCAGTGCTAGAGACACTAGCGGGAACCACGAGCAGTACTTC. The encoded protein is CSARDTSGNHEQYF.

The chain has TRBV9 and TRBJ2-5, with 10 nucleotides matching TRBD1. This CDR3 spans 15 amino acids. The junction had 3 bases not matched to a gene; V was cut back by 3 bases and J by 1 base. Germline CDR1 is SGDLS and CDR2 is YYNGEE. The CDR3 here is CASSAGDRGQETQYF. CDR3 nucleotide sequence: TGTGCCAGCAGCGCAGGGGACAGGGGCCAAGAGACCCAGTACTTC.

The chain carries TRBV12-3 or TRBV12-4 and TRBJ1-1, with D maybe TRBD1 (6 bases). The CDR3 consists of 11 residues. V was cut by 5 bases and J by 11 bases, with 12 bases left in between. CDR3 DNA: TGTGCCAGCAGTCTCAGGGGTGAGGCTTTCTTT. This sequence encodes CASSLRGEAFF.

V usage is TRBV28 and J usage is TRBJ2-1; 7 bases match TRBD2. Germline assignment: CDR1 MDHEN and CDR2 SYDVKM. CDR3 length equals 17 residues. The J segment lost 1 base and the V segment lost 8 bases, leaving 14 bases of the junction unmatched. In nucleotides, the CDR3 is TGTGCCAGCCCTCCTAGCAGGCGGGAGAAGTCCTACAATGAGCAGTTCTTC. Its protein is CASPPSRREKSYNEQFF. The variable domain in full, completed from reference TRBV28 and TRBJ2-1, reads DVKVTQSSRYLVKRTGEKVFLECVQDMDHENMFWYRQDPGLGLRLIYFSYDVKMKEKGDIPEGYSVSREKKERFSLILESASTNQTSMYLCASPPSRREKSYNEQFFGPGTRLTVL.

The CDR3 here is CASRRLANTGELFF. The DNA of the CDR3 is TGTGCCAGCAGGCGACTCGCGAACACCGGGGAGCTGTTTTTT. The chain couples TRBV7-3 to TRBJ2-2; D remains ambiguous. The germline V and J ends were trimmed by 6 bases and 0 bases, with 8 bases remaining between them. This CDR3 has 14 amino acids. CDR1 and CDR2 (germline): SGHTA, FQGTGA.